This T cell receptor (beta chain) was found in a study of blood T cell repertoires in COVID-19. Study-wide background: Sources were T cells, B-cell-depleted T cells, or PBMCs; the material itself was cDNA or gDNA.

In the original processing: Reference gene primer amplification in the assay estimated nucleated cell counts. Clones were read by immunoSEQ multiplex PCR, and TCRdb kept only the in-frame ones, dropping some. V and J calls and clone size are those listed in that table; D and trimming were worked out from the DNA. The data contain around 62,000 clones, 88% of them seen just once; the ten biggest clones take up 43%. The source material was peripheral blood. This receptor was identified in a woman in her sixties or seventies with COVID-19, enrolled during active disease.

The DNA for the CDR3 is TGCGCCAGCAGCTTGGGAACGACAGGCATGAACACTGAAGCTTTCTTT. Its protein is CASSLGTTGMNTEAFF. The chain has TRBV5-1 and TRBJ1-1; maybe TRBD1 (6 bases). V gave up 0 bases and J gave up 0 bases, with 12 bases separating them. CDR3 length equals 16 residues. CDR1 SGHRS and CDR2 YFSETQ come from the germline V gene.